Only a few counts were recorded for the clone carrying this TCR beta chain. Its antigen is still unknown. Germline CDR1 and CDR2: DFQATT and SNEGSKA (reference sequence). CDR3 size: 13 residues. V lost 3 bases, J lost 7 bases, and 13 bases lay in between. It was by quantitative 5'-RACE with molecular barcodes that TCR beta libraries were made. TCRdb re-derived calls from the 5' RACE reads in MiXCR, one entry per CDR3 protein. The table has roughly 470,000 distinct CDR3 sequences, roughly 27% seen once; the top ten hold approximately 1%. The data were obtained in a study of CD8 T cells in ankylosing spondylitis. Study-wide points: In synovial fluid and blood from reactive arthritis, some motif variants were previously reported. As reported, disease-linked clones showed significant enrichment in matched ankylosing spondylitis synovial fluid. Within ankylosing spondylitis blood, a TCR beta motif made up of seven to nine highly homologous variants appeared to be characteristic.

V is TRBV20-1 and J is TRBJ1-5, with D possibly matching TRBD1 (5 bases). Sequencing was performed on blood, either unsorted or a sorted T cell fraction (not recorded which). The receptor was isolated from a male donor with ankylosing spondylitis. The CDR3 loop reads CSARVPGPQPQHF. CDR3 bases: TGCAGTGCTAGGGTCCCAGGGCCACAGCCCCAGCATTTT.